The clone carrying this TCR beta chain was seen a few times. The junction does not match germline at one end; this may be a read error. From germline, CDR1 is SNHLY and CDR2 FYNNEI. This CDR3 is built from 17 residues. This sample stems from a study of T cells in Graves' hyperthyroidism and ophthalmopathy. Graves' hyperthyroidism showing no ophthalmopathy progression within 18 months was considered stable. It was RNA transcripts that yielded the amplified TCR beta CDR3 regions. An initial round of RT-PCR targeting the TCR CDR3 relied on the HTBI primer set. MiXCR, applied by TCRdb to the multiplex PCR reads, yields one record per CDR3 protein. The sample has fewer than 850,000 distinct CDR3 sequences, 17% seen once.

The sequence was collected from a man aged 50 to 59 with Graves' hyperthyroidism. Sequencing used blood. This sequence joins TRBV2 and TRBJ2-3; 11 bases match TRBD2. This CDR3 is CASSAPQLTSGTDAQYF. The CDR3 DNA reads TGTGCCAGCAGTGCCCCGCAACTGACTAGCGGGACAGATGCGCAGTATTTT.